This TCR beta chain was found in a study of shared clonotypes between healthy human individuals. Study summary: Researchers assigned three CD4 naive, three CD4 memory, two CD8 naive and one CD8 memory plate to each donor.

Germline-derived CDR1 and CDR2 are LGHNT and FRNRAP. The CDR3 is 15 amino acids. The V gene end was trimmed by 6 bases and the J gene end by 2 bases; junction bases not matched to a gene: 10. Libraries were prepared by immunoSEQ multiplex PCR; TCRdb keeps only in-frame clonotypes and omits some of them. Counted here are about 1.1 million clones, roughly 80% occurring once; the ten biggest clones make up 0.89%. The receptor's source is a man between 18 and 35 years old in good health. Some clones in this sample may be carry-over from other donors' samples. This chain joins TRBV12-5 and TRBJ2-7; TRBD1 matches 7 bases. Sequencing was performed on memory CD4+ T cells from PBMCs. The subset denotes: CD45RA-negative fraction. CDR3 in amino acids: CASGWDRRLTYEQYF. CDR3 bases: TGTGCTAGTGGATGGGACAGACGGTTAACCTACGAGCAGTACTTC.